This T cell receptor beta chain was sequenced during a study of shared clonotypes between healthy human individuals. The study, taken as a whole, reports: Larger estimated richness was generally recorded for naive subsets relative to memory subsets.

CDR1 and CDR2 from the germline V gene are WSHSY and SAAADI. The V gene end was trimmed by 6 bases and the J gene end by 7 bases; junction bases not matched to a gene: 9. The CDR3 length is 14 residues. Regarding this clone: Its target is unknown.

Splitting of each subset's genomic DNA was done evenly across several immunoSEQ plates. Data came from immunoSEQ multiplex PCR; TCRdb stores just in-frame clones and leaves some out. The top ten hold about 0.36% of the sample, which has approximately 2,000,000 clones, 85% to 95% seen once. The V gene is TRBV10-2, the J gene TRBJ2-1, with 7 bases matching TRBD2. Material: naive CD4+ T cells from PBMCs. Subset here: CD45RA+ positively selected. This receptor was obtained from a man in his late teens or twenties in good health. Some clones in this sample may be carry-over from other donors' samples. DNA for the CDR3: TGCGCCAGCAGCCGACGCGGGGGATCGAATGAGCAGTTCTTC. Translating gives CASSRRGGSNEQFF.